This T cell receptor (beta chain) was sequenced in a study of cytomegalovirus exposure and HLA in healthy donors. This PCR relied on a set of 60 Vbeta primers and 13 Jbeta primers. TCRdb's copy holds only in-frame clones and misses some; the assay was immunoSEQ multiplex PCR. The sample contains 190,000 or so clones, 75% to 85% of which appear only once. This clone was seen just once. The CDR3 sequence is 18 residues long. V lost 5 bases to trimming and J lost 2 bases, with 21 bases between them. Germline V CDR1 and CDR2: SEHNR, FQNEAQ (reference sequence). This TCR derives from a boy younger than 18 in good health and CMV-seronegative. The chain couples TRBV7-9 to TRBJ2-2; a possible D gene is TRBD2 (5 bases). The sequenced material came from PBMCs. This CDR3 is CASSRGLPPTSNTGELFF. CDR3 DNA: TGTGCCAGCAGCCGAGGACTCCCGCCAACCTCTAACACCGGGGAGCTGTTTTTT.